Reported below is one TCR beta chain. Antigen unknown. These data are taken from a study of T-cell reconstitution after alpha-beta-depleted transplantation in children. Study results and caveats: Several hundred rapidly expanded clones from non-depleted graft cells reportedly supplied alpha-beta T cells about two months post-transplant. Day-60 TCRbeta diversity that was high in some patients was derived from surviving recipient T cells and thymic progenitors. A year post-transplant, T-cell counts and diversity derived mostly from newly produced T cells.

The ends were cut back, 6 bases at V and 5 bases at J, with 20 bases in the middle. Germline CDR1 reads SEHNR; CDR2 reads FQNEAQ (reference sequence). This CDR3 has 15 residues. Unique molecular identifiers were used to barcode this TCRbeta library. From the PCR reads, TCRdb called clonotypes with MiXCR, one entry per CDR3 protein. The sample includes 700,000 to 950,000 distinct CDR3 sequences, roughly 16% of them seen just once. Specimen: PBMCs, mostly from graft donor cells, collected 360 days after TCRalphabeta/CD19-depleted stem cell transplant. The clonotype was recovered from a male patient younger than 18 who had a stem cell transplant for acute lymphoblastic leukemia, so the T cells may come from the graft donor. This rearrangement joins TRBV7-9 to TRBJ2-7; D may match TRBD1 or TRBD2 (6 bases each). The CDR3 is CASRKSRGLADEQYF. The CDR3 region has the DNA TGTGCCAGCAGGAAATCCCGGGGGCTGGCGGACGAGCAGTACTTC. The whole variable domain, remainder taken from reference TRBV7-9 and TRBJ2-7, is DTGVSQNPRHKITKRGQNVTFRCDPISEHNRLYWYRQTLGQGPEFLTYFQNEAQLEKSRLLSDRFSAERPKGSFSTLEIQRTEQGDSAMYLCASRKSRGLADEQYFGPGTRLTVT.